The clone carrying this T cell receptor beta chain was detected only a few times. Its antigen is still unknown. The CDR3 sequence is 15 residues long. Germline assignment: CDR1 SGHAT and CDR2 FQNNGV. The V gene lost 5 bases and the J gene lost 4 bases, with 16 bases spanning the gap. The entry originates in a study of T cell repertoires in cytomegalovirus infection. For the study at large: Carrying CMV and the relevant HLA type showed in public TCR beta signatures. Study-level findings and limits: Ex vivo, HLA-C-restricted CMV-specific TCR beta clonotypes prevailed over the rest of the response. Identification of carriers of CMV plus the relevant HLA was achieved through cumulative public TCR beta family frequency.

TCRdb re-derived calls from the reads in MiXCR, one entry per CDR3 protein. The table records some 700,000 distinct CDR3 sequences, about 40% of them present only once. The sequence came from a human donor in good health (CMV status not recorded). Some clones in this sample may be carry-over from other donors' samples. Sequencing input: PBMCs. This chain links TRBV11-2 with TRBJ2-3, with D maybe TRBD2 (7 bases). The CDR3 reads CASSPTLGGADTQYF. CDR3 nucleotides: TGTGCCAGCAGCCCGACCCTAGGGGGGGCAGATACGCAGTATTTT.